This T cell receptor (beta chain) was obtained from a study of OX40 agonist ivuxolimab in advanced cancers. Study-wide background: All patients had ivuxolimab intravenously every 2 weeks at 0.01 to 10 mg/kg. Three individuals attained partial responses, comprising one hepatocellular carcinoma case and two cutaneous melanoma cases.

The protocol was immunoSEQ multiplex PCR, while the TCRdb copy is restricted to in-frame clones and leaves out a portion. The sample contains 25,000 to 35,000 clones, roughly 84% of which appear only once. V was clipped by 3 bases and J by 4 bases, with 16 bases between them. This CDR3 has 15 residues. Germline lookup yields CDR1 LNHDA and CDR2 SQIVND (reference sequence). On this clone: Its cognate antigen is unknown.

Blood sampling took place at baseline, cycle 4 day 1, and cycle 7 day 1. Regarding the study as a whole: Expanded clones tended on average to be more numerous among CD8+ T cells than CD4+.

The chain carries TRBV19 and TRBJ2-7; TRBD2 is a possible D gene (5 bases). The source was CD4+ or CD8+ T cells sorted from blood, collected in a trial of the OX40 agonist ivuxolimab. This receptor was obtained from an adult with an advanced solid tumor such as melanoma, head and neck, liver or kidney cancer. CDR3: CASSIGFGVGYEQYF. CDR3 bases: TGTGCCAGTAGTATTGGTTTCGGGGTGGGTTACGAGCAGTACTTC.